The 28 T cell receptor beta chains below were found in one sample sequenced in a study of blood T cells in healthy people across ages. It was with a sample-barcoded 5' primer and a J-beta primer mix that a second PCR of roughly 6 to 12 cycles was run. TCRdb reanalysed the 5' RACE reads using MiXCR and keeps one entry per CDR3 protein. The sample includes hundreds of thousands of distinct CDR3 sequences, 20% to 30% seen only once; the top ten take under 9.5%. This sample also appeared in a second study, on T cells of mothers and their children.

Sample: blood. Every receptor here comes from a boy aged 5 to 17 in good health.

The chain recombines TRBV7-9 with TRBJ2-7, with D possibly being TRBD1 or TRBD2 (5 bases each). The length of the CDR3 is 16 residues. In germline, CDR1 is SEHNR, CDR2 FQNEAQ (reference sequence). V lost 5 bases and J 2 bases, leaving 19 bases between the germline ends. The CDR3 coding sequence is TGTGCCAGCAGCCTTTTCCCGGGACCCTCACCCTACGAGCAGTACTTC. It is translated as CASSLFPGPSPYEQYF. The full variable domain, its missing parts supplied by reference TRBV7-9 and TRBJ2-7, is DTGVSQNPRHKITKRGQNVTFRCDPISEHNRLYWYRQTLGQGPEFLTYFQNEAQLEKSRLLSDRFSAERPKGSFSTLEIQRTEQGDSAMYLCASSLFPGPSPYEQYFGPGTRLTVT.

Remarks on this clonotype: Sequence at one end of the junction differs from germline and may be a read error. The chain carries TRBV27 and TRBJ2-5; 7 bases are a match to TRBD1. The DNA end favors TRBJ2-1, so the J call may be wrong. The CDR3 extends over 14 amino acids. CDR1 is MNHEY and CDR2 is SMNVEV in the germline V gene (reference sequence). This CDR3 reads CASSRTGTYNGQFF. The CDR3 region has the DNA TGTGCCAGCTCCCGGACAGGCACCTACAATGGGCAGTTCTTC.

J is TRBJ1-5 and V is TRBV4-3; D is unclear. Germline V lookup: CDR1 LGHNA, CDR2 YSLEER. Trimming stripped 4 bases from V and 7 bases from J, with 11 bases between. The CDR3 sequence is 13 residues long. CDR3 nucleotide sequence: TGCGCCAGCAGCCCGACGGGCTGGCAGCCCCAGCATTTT. Translating gives CASSPTGWQPQHF.

The V gene is TRBV20-1, the J gene TRBJ2-3, with 8 nucleotides matching TRBD1. The germline V gene encodes CDR1 DFQATT and CDR2 SNEGSKA (reference sequence). Germline trimming cut 6 bases from V and 1 base from J; bases unmatched to any gene: 9. The CDR3 loop spans 15 amino acids. The chain's CDR3 is CSADDRGRGTDTQYF. The CDR3 region has the DNA TGCAGTGCGGATGACAGGGGACGAGGCACAGATACGCAGTATTTT.

The chain employs TRBV29-1 and TRBJ2-1, with no clear D. The CDR3 spans 10 residues. The germline CDR1 and CDR2 sequences are SQVTM and ANQGSEA. The DNA of the CDR3 is TGCAGTGGCTCCCGCAATGAGCAGTTCTTC. Protein sequence: CSGSRNEQFF.

This clonotype has only a few counts. CDR3 protein: CASSLAPGAETQYF. The DNA for the CDR3 is TGCGCCAGCAGCTTGGCCCCAGGGGCGGAGACCCAGTACTTC. The J gene is TRBJ2-5, the V gene TRBV5-1; D is possibly TRBD1 (6 bases). Germline V CDR1 and CDR2: SGHRS, YFSETQ. Trimming cost V 0 bases and J 5 bases, with 11 bases left between them. This CDR3 comprises 14 residues.

The V and J genes are TRBV25-1 and TRBJ2-5, with a tentative D call TRBD1 (5 bases). The end of the DNA is better explained by TRBJ2-7, so the J call may be wrong. This CDR3 has 12 residues. The germline CDR1 and CDR2 sequences are MGHDK and SYGVNS. CDR3 amino acids: CASRGPNYEQYF. In nucleotides, the CDR3 is TGTGCCAGCAGGGGGCCAAACTACGAGCAGTACTTC.

This chain uses TRBV6-5 with TRBJ2-4; the D gene is possibly TRBD2 (7 bases). CDR1 and CDR2 from the germline V gene are MNHEY and SVGAGI. The V and J ends lost 6 bases and 7 bases respectively, with 25 bases between them. The CDR3 is made up of 17 amino acids. The CDR3 spells CASSRLSSGRGWNIQYF. The CDR3 bases are TGTGCCAGCAGCCGTCTTTCTAGCGGAAGGGGGTGGAACATTCAGTACTTC.

This chain joins TRBV7-9 and TRBJ2-5, with D tentatively TRBD2 (5 bases). The V end was cut by 5 bases, the J end by 11 bases, with 12 bases between. Germline lookup yields CDR1 SEHNR and CDR2 FQNEAQ (reference sequence). The CDR3 length is 11 residues. The CDR3 spells CASSPEPGQYF. DNA for the CDR3: TGTGCCAGCAGCCCAGAACCGGGACAGTACTTC.

V gene TRBV11-2 combines with J gene TRBJ2-5; 8 bases map to TRBD2. The V and J ends lost 1 base and 5 bases, in that order; junction bases with no gene match: 9. CDR1 and CDR2 (germline): SGHAT, FQNNGV. This CDR3 spans 16 amino acids. CDR3 loop: CASSLATSATMETQYF. As DNA, the CDR3 is TGTGCCAGCAGCTTAGCGACTAGCGCGACCATGGAGACCCAGTACTTC. The complete variable domain, with remaining parts taken from reference TRBV11-2 and TRBJ2-5, reads EAGVAQSPRYKIIEKRQSVAFWCNPISGHATLYWYQQILGQGPKLLIQFQNNGVVDDSQLPKDRFSAERLKGVDSTLKIQPAKLEDSAVYLCASSLATSATMETQYFGPGTRLLVL.

The chain combines TRBV10-3 with TRBJ2-6; possibly TRBD1 or TRBD2 for D (5 bases each). This CDR3 spans 16 amino acids. Germline lookup yields CDR1 ENHRY and CDR2 SYGVKD. Deletions cut 2 bases from V and 0 bases from J, with 8 bases between. CDR3 amino acids: CAISERGTSGANVLTF. In DNA, the CDR3 is TGTGCCATCAGTGAGCGAGGGACCTCTGGGGCCAACGTCCTGACTTTC.

The chain recombines TRBV7-8 with TRBJ2-1; 9 bases agree with TRBD2. The CDR3 length is 18 residues. The trim removed 6 bases at V and 2 bases at J, leaving 14 bases unmatched. The germline V gene has CDR1 SGHVS and CDR2 FQNEAQ. In DNA form, the CDR3 reads TGTGCCAGCAGATTCTCCGGTCTAGCGGGGTTAGCCTACAATGAGCAGTTCTTC. Amino acid sequence: CASRFSGLAGLAYNEQFF. The full variable domain, in which reference TRBV7-8 and TRBJ2-1 provide the parts outside the CDR3, is GAGVSQSPRYKVAKRGQDVALRCDPISGHVSLFWYQQALGQGPEFLTYFQNEAQLDKSGLPSDRFFAERPEGSVSTLKIQRTQQEDSAVYLCASRFSGLAGLAYNEQFFGPGTRLTVL.

CDR3: CASSLQITYEQYF. The CDR3 bases are TGTGCCAGCAGTTTACAGATAACCTACGAGCAGTACTTC. The genes are TRBV12-3 or TRBV12-4 and TRBJ2-7, with D unclear. CDR3 size: 13 residues. V gave up 2 bases and J gave up 2 bases, with 7 bases separating them.

This rearrangement joins TRBV9 to TRBJ2-2; 10 bases map to TRBD2. CDR3 length equals 17 residues. Germline V gene data show CDR1 as SGDLS and CDR2 as YYNGEE. Trimming removed 3 bases from V and 1 base from J; junction bases left unmatched: 6. CDR3 residues: CASSDERTSGNTGELFF. DNA of the CDR3: TGTGCCAGCAGCGACGAAAGGACTAGCGGGAACACCGGGGAGCTGTTTTTT. The full variable domain, completed using reference TRBV9 and TRBJ2-2, is DSGVTQTPKHLITATGQRVTLRCSPRSGDLSVYWYQQSLDQGLQFLIQYYNGEERAKGNILERFSAQQFPDLHSELNLSSLELGDSALYFCASSDERTSGNTGELFFGEGSRLTVL.

The chain has TRBV7-3 and TRBJ1-2; 8 nucleotides agree with TRBD1. The V segment lost 0 bases and the J segment 0 bases; nucleotides outside the gene matches: 3. Germline V gene lookup returns CDR1 SGHTA and CDR2 FQGTGA. The CDR3 has 16 residues. In DNA, the CDR3 is TGTGCCAGCAGCTTAACTCAGGGGGCAGCTAACTATGGCTACACCTTC. Its protein product is CASSLTQGAANYGYTF.

This clonotype was picked up one time. J is TRBJ2-1 and V is TRBV12-3 or TRBV12-4; 8 nucleotides match TRBD2. The J segment lost 2 bases and the V segment lost 7 bases, leaving 7 bases of the junction unmatched. CDR3 size: 15 residues. The CDR3 sequence: CASTPTSAPYNEQFF. Written as DNA, the CDR3 is TGTGCCAGCACCCCGACTAGCGCGCCCTACAATGAGCAGTTCTTC.

This clonotype was seen only a few times. This chain uses TRBV29-1 with TRBJ2-5, with TRBD2 identical over 7 bases. The DNA matches TRBJ2-1 better at its end, which makes the J call doubtful. There are 14 residues in the CDR3. CDR1 and CDR2 (germline): SQVTM, ANQGSEA. As DNA, the CDR3 is TGCAGCCTGACACGGGGCGGGAGCTGGGATGAGCAGTTCTTC. Its translation is CSLTRGGSWDEQFF.

V usage is TRBV11-2 and J usage is TRBJ2-5, with 7 bases lining up with TRBD2. After removal of 5 bases from V and 5 bases from J, the junction contained 14 bases not matched to a gene. The CDR3 spans 16 residues. Germline CDR1 is SGHAT and CDR2 is FQNNGV. CDR3 nucleotide sequence: TGTGCCAGCAGCCAAATCGTGGGGGGGGTGGACGAGACCCAGTACTTC. Encoded protein: CASSQIVGGVDETQYF.

The V gene is TRBV12-3 or TRBV12-4, the J gene TRBJ2-1; TRBD2 agrees at 10 bases. The better agreement between TRBJ2-7 and the DNA end casts doubt on the J call. The CDR3 totals 12 residues. The CDR3 spells CASSGTSDEQYF. CDR3 sequence (DNA): TGTGCCAGCAGTGGGACTAGCGACGAGCAGTACTTC.

The chain recombines TRBV20-1 with TRBJ2-1, with no clear D. Germline CDR1 DFQATT, CDR2 SNEGSKA (reference sequence). The CDR3 contains 16 residues. V dropped 6 bases and J dropped 5 bases, with 23 bases sitting between them. The CDR3 is CSALPVDGSWDNEQFF. CDR3 nucleotide sequence: TGCAGTGCCCTACCCGTTGACGGATCCTGGGACAATGAGCAGTTCTTC.

The rearrangement links TRBV2 to TRBJ1-2; D gene unclear. CDR1 is SNHLY, CDR2 FYNNEI, per germline. This CDR3 has 16 amino acids. Trimming cost V 6 bases and J 5 bases, with 22 bases left between them. CDR3 in amino acids: CASSAPGWRERYGYTF. In DNA, the CDR3 is TGTGCCAGCAGCGCACCTGGGTGGAGGGAACGGTATGGCTACACCTTC.

The CDR3: CSVLRGRGGANVLTF. DNA for the CDR3: TGCAGCGTTTTAAGGGGGCGCGGTGGGGCCAACGTCCTGACTTTC. The chain carries TRBV29-1 and TRBJ2-6; 7 positions agree with TRBD1. The germline CDR1 and CDR2 sequences are SQVTM and ANQGSEA. The V segment lost 5 bases and the J segment 3 bases; nucleotides outside the gene matches: 7. The CDR3 loop spans 15 amino acids.

DNA for the CDR3: TGTGCCAGCAGCTTGGTAGGTCGGGGGAGGGCCTACAATGAGCAGTTCTTC. Translating it yields CASSLVGRGRAYNEQFF. The chain links TRBV5-6 to TRBJ2-1; TRBD2 agrees at 7 bases. Germline CDR1 and CDR2: SGHDT and YYEEEE. The CDR3 covers 17 residues. V dropped 0 bases and J dropped 2; count of bases not matched to a gene: 8.

The chain employs TRBV6-2 or TRBV6-3 and TRBJ2-3, with D possibly matching TRBD2 (7 bases). The V end was cut by 2 bases, the J end by 5 bases, with 14 bases between. This CDR3 is 15 amino acids long. From germline, CDR1 is MNHEY and CDR2 SVGEGT. The CDR3 spells CASSYGGGGRDTQYF. Written as DNA, the CDR3 is TGTGCCAGCAGTTACGGGGGGGGCGGAAGAGATACGCAGTATTTT.

The chain is built from TRBV6-5 and TRBJ2-7; TRBD2 aligns across 7 bases. There are 16 residues in the CDR3. Trimming took 0 bases from V and 1 from J; bases not matched to a gene: 6. Germline CDR1 reads MNHEY; CDR2 reads SVGAGI. The CDR3 spells CASSYSSGERSYEQYF. The CDR3 bases are TGTGCCAGCAGTTACTCGAGCGGGGAACGATCCTACGAGCAGTACTTC.

As to this clonotype: A clone one base away is much larger, so this may be a read error. The CDR3 nucleotides read TGTGCCAGCAGCTTGAGACTAGCAGGGGGCACACAGGCTACGCAGTATTTT. This sequence encodes CASSLRLAGGTQATQYF. The chain links TRBV7-2 to TRBJ2-3, with D perhaps TRBD1 (8 bases). This CDR3 spans 17 amino acids. Trimming removed 3 bases at V and 8 bases at J, with 24 bases between. CDR1 is SGHTA and CDR2 is FQGNSA in the germline V gene.

The chain has TRBV5-6 and TRBJ1-5, with D hard to call. Germline CDR1 and CDR2: SGHDT and YYEEEE. Trimming shortened V by 4 bases and J by 4 bases, and 6 bases separated the two germline ends. CDR3 size: 12 residues. The chain's CDR3 is CASSVWNQPQHF. DNA for the CDR3: TGTGCCAGCAGCGTCTGGAATCAGCCCCAGCATTTT.

Turning to this clonotype: A much larger clonotype is one base distant, so this may be a read error. The J gene is TRBJ2-7, the V gene TRBV5-1; TRBD1 agrees at 10 bases. CDR3 length: 14 amino acids. Unmatched junction bases numbered 4, after V lost 2 bases and J lost 5 bases. The germline CDR1 and CDR2 sequences are SGHRS and YFSETQ. The CDR3 protein is CASSFGTGVDEQYF. The CDR3 bases are TGCGCCAGCAGCTTCGGGACAGGGGTCGACGAGCAGTACTTC.